The sequence of this T cell receptor (beta chain) was determined in a study of T cell responses to AZD1222 COVID-19 vaccine. Study-wide results and limits: Repertoires were sampled only after the peak T cell response. Donors were mostly white British, more females; clonal diversity possibly underestimated.

CDR1 is SGHNT and CDR2 is YENEEA in the germline V gene. The CDR3 runs to 15 residues. V lost 7 bases, J lost 4 bases, and 20 bases lay in between. As for this clone: The antigen is undetermined.

The table came from immunoSEQ multiplex PCR; TCRdb's copy has only in-frame clones and leaves some out. The table has 180,000 or so clones, about 90% seen once. The source is an adult who received the AZD1222 COVID-19 vaccine. Sample: peripheral blood, taken 28 days after the second AZD1222 dose. V and J are TRBV11-3 and TRBJ2-7; D perhaps matches TRBD2 (6 bases). The CDR3: CASNLVAGLAYEQYF. DNA for the CDR3: TGTGCCAGCAACCTCGTCGCGGGACTTGCTTACGAGCAGTACTTC.